This T cell receptor beta chain derives from a study of T cell responses to AZD1222 COVID-19 vaccine. Study-level background: Second-dose intervals near 4 or 12 weeks were combined. Study-wide results and caveats: Reports say nearly half of spike-specific TCRs go after unmutated variant regions. There were mostly white British donors and more females than males, and clonal diversity was possibly underestimated. Baseline testing showed seropositivity in only 5 or 6 AZD1222 recipients.

This CDR3 spans 16 amino acids. V shed 1 base and J shed 2 bases, with 9 bases lying between them. Germline CDR1 reads MGHRA; CDR2 reads YSYEKL. A remark on this clone: The antigen is unknown.

Assay: immunoSEQ multiplex PCR; the TCRdb copy retains only in-frame clones and omits some. This table has roughly 66,000 clones, around 84% appearing once. The specimen was peripheral blood, collected on day 0 of AZD1222 vaccination. This TCR derives from an adult in good health. This sequence joins TRBV4-1 and TRBJ2-6, with D perhaps TRBD1 or TRBD2 (5 bases each). The CDR3 sequence is CASSQVQGAGANVLTF. Written as DNA, the CDR3 is TGCGCCAGCAGCCAAGTCCAGGGAGCTGGGGCCAACGTCCTGACTTTC.